This T cell receptor beta chain appears in the sequencing data of a study of blood T cell repertoires in COVID-19. Libraries were prepared by immunoSEQ multiplex PCR; TCRdb keeps only in-frame clonotypes and omits some of them. The sample lists some 400,000 clones, about nine tenths occurring once. Trimming cost V 4 bases and J 0 bases, with 10 bases left between them. Germline V lookup: CDR1 MDHEN, CDR2 SYDVKM. The CDR3 extends over 15 amino acids. The sample was PBMCs or T cells enriched from blood (not recorded which). The TCR originated in a woman aged 40 to 50 who had been exposed to COVID-19. This chain connects TRBV28 to TRBJ1-5; possible D gene TRBD1, 5 bases. In DNA form, the CDR3 reads TGTGCCAGCAGTTCCAGGGTTAATAGCAATCAGCCCCAGCATTTT. It codes for CASSSRVNSNQPQHF.